This T cell receptor (beta chain) was identified during a study of beta chain features in type 1 diabetes. Study-wide context: The study found patients and healthy donors alike in age, gender and cell yields. Regarding the study as a whole: Among all four CD4+ subsets, Type 1 diabetes patients had TCRB CDR3s that were moderately but significantly shorter. Still unanswered here is whether HLA type influences TCRB rearrangement. Naive, central memory and Treg TCRB repertoires appeared more alike in patients than in healthy donors.

The CDR3 sequence is 15 residues long. Germline V CDR1 and CDR2: SSHAT, FNYEAQ (reference sequence). As regards this clone: What it recognizes is unknown. The junction and the germline gene differ at one end; a read error may be behind it.

The whole isolated RNA underwent reverse transcription, so sequencing captured expressed TCRB transcripts. Some clones are missing from TCRdb's copy, which holds only in-frame ones; the method was immunoSEQ multiplex PCR. The sample includes 500,000 to 850,000 clones, more than 13% of them seen just once. Sort purity for all populations was recorded as exceeding 98%. Sequences were obtained from naive CD4+ T cells from blood. The receptor's source is a man between 18 and 35 years old with type 1 diabetes. V gene TRBV7-7 combines with J gene TRBJ2-5; D may be TRBD1 or TRBD2 (5 bases each). The CDR3 DNA reads TGTGCTAGCAGCTTAGGTTCGGGACCGTCCAAGACCCAGTACTTC. Protein product: CASSLGSGPSKTQYF. The full variable domain, rest sourced from reference TRBV7-7 and TRBJ2-5, is GAGVSQSPRYKVTKRGQDVTLRCDPISSHATLYWYQQALGQGPEFLTYFNYEAQPDKSGLPSDRFSAERPEGSISTLTIQRTEQRDSAMYRCASSLGSGPSKTQYFGPGTRLLVL.